Described below is a single T cell receptor beta chain sequence and its context. From blood CD8+ and CD4+ T cells, TCR beta sequences were generated. These data come from a study of CD8 T cells in Susac syndrome. Across the whole study: Active disease was present in over five of the sequenced Susac syndrome patients, and remission in eight or nine. Treatment status at blood draw for the Susac syndrome patients was therapy-naive, corticosteroids, or intravenous immunoglobulin alone.

cDNA came from roughly 0.47 to 1 ug RNA primed by random hexamers. Using its own MiXCR run on the immunoSEQ multiplex PCR reads, TCRdb lists one record per CDR3 protein. The table records tens of thousands of distinct CDR3 sequences, approximately 93% of them present only once. The source material was CD8+ T cells from PBMCs. This clonotype was sampled from a human donor with Susac syndrome.

CDR3 residues: CASSIGQGGYNSPLHF. The CDR3, as DNA: TGTGCCAGTAGTATTGGGCAGGGCGGCTATAATTCACCCCTCCACTTT. The rearrangement joins TRBV19 to TRBJ1-6; D is possibly TRBD1 (5 bases). The CDR3 is 16 residues long. Germline CDR1 reads LNHDA; CDR2 reads SQIVND (reference sequence). Trimming removed 3 bases from V and 3 bases from J, with 12 bases in between.